This T cell receptor (beta chain) was sequenced for a study of beta chain features in type 1 diabetes. The study's findings and limits: Type 1 diabetes patients showed a moderate but significant shortening of TCRB CDR3s in all four CD4+ subsets. A closer apparent resemblance between naive, central memory and Treg TCRB repertoires was seen in patients than in healthy donors.

Sequenced material consisted of expressed TCRB transcripts (all of the isolated RNA was reverse transcribed). Clones were read by immunoSEQ multiplex PCR, and TCRdb kept only the in-frame ones, dropping some. The table lists just over 600,000 clones, 15% to 18% of them singletons. Only one heparinised blood draw was taken per donor, and its volume averaged around 100 mL. Trimming stripped 0 bases from V and 3 bases from J, with 11 bases between. The CDR3 is 14 amino acids. CDR1 is GTSNPN and CDR2 is SVGIG in the germline V gene (reference sequence). Turning to this clone: No antigen is known for it.

The TCR was taken from a man aged 18 to 30 in good health. V and J are TRBV30 and TRBJ1-2; D ambiguous. Sequenced: naive CD4+ T cells from blood. CDR3 sequence reads: CAWSVLTSHYGYTF. The CDR3 DNA is TGTGCCTGGAGTGTCCTAACCTCTCACTATGGCTACACCTTC.